Listed below are T cell receptor beta chains from one sample, sequenced in a study of beta chain features in type 1 diabetes. The data were produced by immunoSEQ multiplex PCR, yet TCRdb's version contains in-frame clones alone and is incomplete. The sample includes roughly 290,000 clones, 15% of them seen just once. Source material: naive CD4+ T cells from blood. The receptors originated from a man between 18 and 35 years old with type 1 diabetes. CDR3s include the opening cysteine and the closing phenylalanine or tryptophan. The D gene is left open where the match is weak. Some rows have no size entry. The others give once, few or many, or a class for an expanded clone.

J: TRBJ2-7; size: few; V: TRBV19; D: .; CDR3: CASSTVGRPEQYF; DNA: TGTGCCAGTAGTACCGTGGGCAGGCCCGAGCAGTACTTC
J: TRBJ2-2; size: few; V: TRBV5-1; D: TRBD1; CDR3: CASSLRGQGLNTGELFF; DNA: TGCGCCAGCAGCCTCCGGGGACAGGGATTGAACACCGGGGAGCTGTTTTTT
J: TRBJ2-7; size: .; V: TRBV4-1; D: .; CDR3: CASSQSQGGWAYEQYF; DNA: TGCGCCAGCAGCCAGAGCCAGGGGGGTTGGGCCTACGAGCAGTACTTC
J: TRBJ2-7; size: few; V: TRBV7-2; D: TRBD2; CDR3: CASSLVGGRTGEQYF; DNA: TGTGCCAGCAGCTTAGTAGGCGGGAGAACGGGTGAGCAGTACTTC
J: TRBJ2-1; size: .; V: TRBV6-1; D: TRBD2; CDR3: CASSEAISGSYEQFF; DNA: TGTGCCAGCAGTGAAGCGATTAGCGGGAGTTATGAGCAGTTCTTC
J: TRBJ1-5; size: .; V: TRBV5-6; D: .; CDR3: CASSLEPGLNQPQHF; DNA: TGTGCCAGCAGCTTAGAACCGGGACTCAATCAGCCCCAGCATTTT
J: TRBJ1-5; size: .; V: TRBV7-9; D: .; CDR3: CASRSFHRGGQPQHF; DNA: TGTGCCAGCAGGTCCTTCCATAGGGGAGGACAGCCCCAGCATTTT
J: TRBJ2-1; size: few; V: TRBV28; D: TRBD1; CDR3: CASSSRQGYEQFF; DNA: TGTGCCAGCAGTTCGCGACAGGGCTATGAGCAGTTCTTC
J: TRBJ1-5; size: few; V: TRBV6-6; D: .; CDR3: CASSLRGGVGQPQHF; DNA: TGTGCCAGCAGTTTACGTGGCGGGGTGGGGCAGCCCCAGCATTTT
J: TRBJ1-1; size: .; V: TRBV5-8; D: .; CDR3: CAIQEGTEAFF; DNA: TGTGCCATCCAAGAGGGAACTGAAGCTTTCTTT
J: TRBJ2-5; size: .; V: TRBV5-1; D: TRBD2; CDR3: CASSGRVETQYF; DNA: TGCGCCAGCAGCGGGAGGGTGGAGACCCAGTACTTC
J: TRBJ2-4; size: .; V: TRBV28; D: TRBD2; CDR3: CASRGLPKNIQYF; DNA: TGTGCCAGCAGGGGACTACCCAAAAACATTCAGTACTTC
J: TRBJ1-5; size: .; V: TRBV28; D: TRBD1; CDR3: CASSWNRGGGQPQHF; DNA: TGTGCCAGCAGTTGGAACAGGGGCGGAGGGCAGCCCCAGCATTTT
J: TRBJ2-7; size: few; V: TRBV5-1; D: TRBD1; CDR3: CASKLETGTGTDEQYF; DNA: TGCGCCAGCAAGTTAGAAACCGGGACAGGGACTGACGAGCAGTACTTC
J: TRBJ2-2; size: few; V: TRBV18; D: .; CDR3: CASSPRASVNTGELFF; DNA: TGTGCCAGCTCACCCCGCGCTAGCGTGAACACCGGGGAGCTGTTTTTT
J: TRBJ2-7; size: few; V: TRBV14; D: .; CDR3: CASSIEPVSSYEQYF; DNA: TGTGCCAGCAGCATCGAGCCGGTGAGCTCCTACGAGCAGTACTTC
J: TRBJ2-1; size: .; V: TRBV7-2; D: TRBD2; CDR3: CASSRGDEQFF; DNA: TGTGCCAGCAGCCGGGGGGATGAGCAGTTCTTC
J: TRBJ2-5; size: few; V: TRBV30; D: .; CDR3: CAWSGQWAETQYF; DNA: TGTGCCTGGAGTGGACAATGGGCAGAGACCCAGTACTTC
J: TRBJ2-7; size: .; V: TRBV28; D: .; CDR3: CASRPTGYEQYF; DNA: TGTGCCAGCAGACCTACGGGTTACGAGCAGTACTTC
J: TRBJ2-3; size: few; V: TRBV5-1; D: .; CDR3: CASSPEGNTQYF; DNA: TGCGCCAGCAGCCCGGAGGGCAATACGCAGTATTTT